A selection of T cell receptor beta chains follows, all from one sample in a study of shared clonotypes between healthy human individuals. Measured with immunoSEQ multiplex PCR; TCRdb has only the in-frame clones, and not every one. The repertoire includes approximately 1,500,000 clones, approximately 97% of them detected once, and 1.2% sits in the top ten. Specimen: naive CD4+ T cells sorted from blood. The source is a man in his thirties or forties in good health. The CDR3 runs from the conserved cysteine through the conserved F or W. Each record gives: V gene, J gene, D gene, clone size, CDR3 DNA, CDR3 protein. The D gene is left open where the match is weak. Only part of the rows carry a size: once, few, many, or a class if the clone is expanded.

>TRBV5-1|TRBJ2-7|.|.
TGCGCCAGCAGCTTGGACAACTTCTACGAGCAGTACTTC
CASSLDNFYEQYF
>TRBV7-2|TRBJ2-7|.|.
TGTGCCAGCAGCGAGGTCCCAATCCCGCTCGAGCAGTACTTC
CASSEVPIPLEQYF
>TRBV4-1|TRBJ2-2|TRBD1|.
TGCGCCAGCAGCCAAGCCCCAGGGGGCGTCACCGGGGAGCTGTTTTTT
CASSQAPGGVTGELFF
>TRBV11-3|TRBJ2-7|.|once
TGTGCCAGCACCAGAGACAGGAACAACTCCTACGAGCAGTACTTC
CASTRDRNNSYEQYF
>TRBV7-9|TRBJ1-2|.|.
TGTGCCAGCAGTCCCCACGATGCGCCCTATGGCTACACCTTC
CASSPHDAPYGYTF
>TRBV11-2|TRBJ2-2|.|once
TGTGCCAGCAGCTTAGATCCTGGCGGTGGCGGGGAGCTGTTTTTT
CASSLDPGGGGELFF
>TRBV4-1|TRBJ1-3|.|.
TGCGCCAGCAGCCAAGTAGGTAGGGCCTTCTCTGGAAACACCATATATTTT
CASSQVGRAFSGNTIYF
>TRBV18|TRBJ1-5|.|.
TGTGCCAGCTCACCAGGGGCCTCTAATCAGCCCCAGCATTTT
CASSPGASNQPQHF
>TRBV18|TRBJ2-1|.|.
TGTGCCAGCTCACCTCATCCGAGCTCCTACAATGAGCAGTTCTTC
CASSPHPSSYNEQFF
>TRBV4-1|TRBJ2-2|TRBD2|.
TGCGCCAGCAGCCAAGAGCTAGCGGCCAACACCGGGGAGCTGTTTTTT
CASSQELAANTGELFF
>TRBV19|TRBJ2-3|.|.
TGTGCCAGTAGTATATGGGGACTAGATACGCAGTATTTT
CASSIWGLDTQYF
>TRBV4-1|TRBJ2-1|TRBD2|.
TGCGCCAGCAGCCCGCGTTGGGGTATTGCGGGGGACAATGAGCAGTTCTTC
CASSPRWGIAGDNEQFF
>TRBV10-3|TRBJ1-1|.|few
TGTGCCATCAGTGGGTCAGGAGGGAACACTGAAGCTTTCTTT
CAISGSGGNTEAFF
>TRBV5-1|TRBJ2-5|TRBD2|.
TGCGCCAGCAGCTTGGCGACTAGCGGTAGAAAAGAGACCCAGTACTTC
CASSLATSGRKETQYF
>TRBV19|TRBJ1-4|.|.
TGTGCCAGTAATTTGGGGTTCGGTGAAAAACTGTTTTTT
CASNLGFGEKLFF
>TRBV28|TRBJ2-7|.|.
TGTGCCAGCACCCCCACGGAGTCCCGGGAGCAGTACTTC
CASTPTESREQYF
>TRBV27|TRBJ1-4|.|.
TGTGCCAGCAGTCCCTGGGGCCCCTCTGAAAAACTGTTTTTT
CASSPWGPSEKLFF
>TRBV5-6|TRBJ2-7|TRBD2|once
TGTGCCAGCAGCGCCCCGTGGACGGGAGGGTTGTACGAGCAGTACTTC
CASSAPWTGGLYEQYF
>TRBV15|TRBJ2-7|TRBD2|.
TGTGCCACCAGCAGAGCCTCTAAACTAGCGGGGTCGACCCAGGTTCTTTACGAGCAGTACTTC
CATSRASKLAGSTQVLYEQYF
>TRBV5-1|TRBJ2-1|.|.
TGCGCCAGCAGCTTTTCCCTTCTGGGGGGCAATGAGCAGTTCTTC
CASSFSLLGGNEQFF
>TRBV2|TRBJ2-7|TRBD1|once
TGTGCCAGCACTAAGCACCGCGACAGGGTTATAGAGTACGAGCAGTACTTC
CASTKHRDRVIEYEQYF
>TRBV11-2|TRBJ2-7|.|.
TGTGCCAGCAGCTTAGTTTCAGGGAACTCCTACGAGCAGTACTTC
CASSLVSGNSYEQYF
>TRBV5-4|TRBJ2-1|TRBD2|once
TGTGCCAGCAGCTTAAGACTAGCGTCCGATGAGCAGTTCTTC
CASSLRLASDEQFF
>TRBV30|TRBJ2-7|TRBD1|.
TGTGCCTGGAGTGTTTTAACGACACAGGGGGAGCAGTACTTC
CAWSVLTTQGEQYF
>TRBV27|TRBJ2-3|.|.
TGTGCCAGCAGTCCTCGACACTTTGCTAGCACAGATACGCAGTATTTT
CASSPRHFASTDTQYF
>TRBV7-7|TRBJ2-7|TRBD1|.
TGTGCTAGCACTCCCCGGGACAGGGACTGCGAGCAGTACTTC
CASTPRDRDCEQYF
>TRBV25-1|TRBJ2-1|.|.
TGTGCCAGCAGTGGGGACTTAGCCTCTCGGTTCTTC
CASSGDLASRFF
>TRBV5-1|TRBJ1-1|.|.
TGCGCCAGCAGCCCTAAACAGGGGAACACTGAAGCTTTCTTT
CASSPKQGNTEAFF
>TRBV11-3|TRBJ2-1|TRBD2|.
TGTGCCAGCAGCCTCTCCGGACTAGCGGGAGTAGTTGAGCAGTTCTTC
CASSLSGLAGVVEQFF
>TRBV5-1|TRBJ2-1|TRBD2|.
TGCGCCAGCAGTCTAGGAGGGAGGGCCGCTACCTACAATGAGCAGTTCTTC
CASSLGGRAATYNEQFF
>TRBV5-5|TRBJ2-1|.|.
TGCGCCAGCAGCCATCAATCCGCGAGGGGGAAGCAGTTCTTC
CASSHQSARGKQFF
>TRBV29-1|TRBJ2-1|TRBD1|.
TGCAGCCCCCGCCAGGGGGCGTACAATGAGCAGTTCTTC
CSPRQGAYNEQFF
>TRBV11-3|TRBJ1-3|TRBD1|.
TGTGCCAGCAGCCAGGGGGTTAAAACTGGAAACACCATATATTTT
CASSQGVKTGNTIYF
>TRBV9|TRBJ2-1|.|.
TGTGCCAGCAGCGTAGCCGGGTGGAGCTCCTACAATGAGCAGTTCTTC
CASSVAGWSSYNEQFF
>TRBV7-9|TRBJ1-5|.|.
TGTGCCAGCAGCTTAGTTACTGATGGGCCCCAGCATTTT
CASSLVTDGPQHF
>TRBV7-2|TRBJ2-1|TRBD2|.
TGTGCCAGCACCGGTGTTCCAACTAGCGCGCGTGAGCAGTTCTTC
CASTGVPTSAREQFF
>TRBV7-8|TRBJ2-2|TRBD1|.
TGTGCCAGCCTCACAGGGGGTAACACCGGGGAGCTGTTTTTT
CASLTGGNTGELFF
>TRBV25-1|TRBJ1-1|.|once
TGTGCCAGCAGTGAATTGTTAGGCAACACTGAAGCTTTCTTT
CASSELLGNTEAFF
>TRBV9|TRBJ2-7|.|.
TGTGCCAGCAGCGTAGGGGGTCCAGGCGGGGCGGACGAGCAGTACTTC
CASSVGGPGGADEQYF
>TRBV14|TRBJ2-7|.|once
TGTGCCAGCGGCGGCTACGAGCAGTACTTC
CASGGYEQYF
>TRBV2|TRBJ1-5|.|.
TGTGCCAGCAGTGTTGGGGGGGTCGCGAATCAGCCCCAGCATTTT
CASSVGGVANQPQHF
>TRBV4-1|TRBJ1-5|TRBD1|.
TGCGCCAGCAGCCAAGGGGCAGGGGGGTACAATCAGCCCCAGCATTTT
CASSQGAGGYNQPQHF
>TRBV10-2|TRBJ2-5|.|.
TGCGCCAGCATTCCGTCAGGGGGGGTTCGAGAGACCCAGTACTTC
CASIPSGGVRETQYF
>TRBV11-2|TRBJ2-2|TRBD1|.
TGTGCCAGCAGCCGACGACAGGGCGGCACCGGGGAGCTGTTTTTT
CASSRRQGGTGELFF
>TRBV5-1|TRBJ2-7|TRBD1|.
TGCGCCAGCAGCGCAAGCCCCGGACAGGGATACGAGCAGTACTTC
CASSASPGQGYEQYF
>TRBV9|TRBJ2-7|.|.
TGTGCCAGCAGCGTAGGTCCTAGCAACGAGCAGTACTTC
CASSVGPSNEQYF
>TRBV5-4|TRBJ2-3|.|.
TGTGCCAGCAGCTTGGTTCCACTAGCCTCTAGCACAGATACGCAGTATTTT
CASSLVPLASSTDTQYF
>TRBV6-6|TRBJ2-1|.|once
TGTGCCAGCAGTTACGACGCGCGGTACAATGAGCAGTTCTTC
CASSYDARYNEQFF
>TRBV6-5|TRBJ2-7|TRBD1|.
TGTGCCAGCAGTTCCATCGACAGGGCCTACGAGCAGTACTTC
CASSSIDRAYEQYF
>TRBV5-8|TRBJ1-2|.|.
TGTGCCAGCAGCTTGACAGGAATCTATGGCTACACCTTC
CASSLTGIYGYTF
>TRBV5-1|TRBJ2-7|.|.
TGCGCCAGCAGCTTGGGTTTCGGGACGACCTACGAGCAGTACTTC
CASSLGFGTTYEQYF
>TRBV28|TRBJ1-4|TRBD1|.
TGTGCCAGCAGTTTATCTACAGGGGGTAATGAAAAACTGTTTTTT
CASSLSTGGNEKLFF
>TRBV7-8|TRBJ2-2|.|.
TGTGCCAGCAGCTTAGGGCTTAACACCGGGGAGCTGTTTTTT
CASSLGLNTGELFF
>TRBV9|TRBJ2-1|.|once
TGTGCCAGCAGCGTCCAGGGACTGGGGAACAATGAGCAGTTCTTC
CASSVQGLGNNEQFF
>TRBV6-5|TRBJ2-7|TRBD2|.
TGTGCCAGCACCTTTACTAGCGGGAGTTACGAGCAGTACTTC
CASTFTSGSYEQYF
>TRBV4-1|TRBJ1-1|.|.
TGCGCCAGCAGCCAAGATCGGTCGAACACTGAAGCTTTCTTT
CASSQDRSNTEAFF
>TRBV5-4|TRBJ1-3|.|.
TGTGCCAGCAGCCCAACACACGCTGGAAACACCATATATTTT
CASSPTHAGNTIYF
>TRBV4-3|TRBJ2-1|.|.
TGCGCCAGCAGGGGCGACACATTTTCCTACAATGAGCAGTTCTTC
CASRGDTFSYNEQFF
>TRBV7-9|TRBJ1-2|.|.
TGTGCCAGCAGCAAATACATCATCCCTGAACCGGGGACAAACTATGGCTACACCTTC
CASSKYIIPEPGTNYGYTF
>TRBV29-1|TRBJ2-3|.|once
TGCAGCGCAGGGGGACTTTTCACAGATACGCAGTATTTT
CSAGGLFTDTQYF